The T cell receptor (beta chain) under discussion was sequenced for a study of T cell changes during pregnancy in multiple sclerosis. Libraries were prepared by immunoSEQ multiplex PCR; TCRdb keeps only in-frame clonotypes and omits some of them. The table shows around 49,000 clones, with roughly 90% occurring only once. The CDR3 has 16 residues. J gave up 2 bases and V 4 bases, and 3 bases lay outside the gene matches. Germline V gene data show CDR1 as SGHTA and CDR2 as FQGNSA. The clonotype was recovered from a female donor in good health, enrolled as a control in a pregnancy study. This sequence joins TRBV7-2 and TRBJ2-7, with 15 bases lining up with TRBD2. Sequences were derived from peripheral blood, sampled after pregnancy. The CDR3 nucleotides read TGTGCCAGCAGCTATCGGACTAGCGGGAGGGCCTACGAGCAGTACTTC. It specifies CASSYRTSGRAYEQYF.